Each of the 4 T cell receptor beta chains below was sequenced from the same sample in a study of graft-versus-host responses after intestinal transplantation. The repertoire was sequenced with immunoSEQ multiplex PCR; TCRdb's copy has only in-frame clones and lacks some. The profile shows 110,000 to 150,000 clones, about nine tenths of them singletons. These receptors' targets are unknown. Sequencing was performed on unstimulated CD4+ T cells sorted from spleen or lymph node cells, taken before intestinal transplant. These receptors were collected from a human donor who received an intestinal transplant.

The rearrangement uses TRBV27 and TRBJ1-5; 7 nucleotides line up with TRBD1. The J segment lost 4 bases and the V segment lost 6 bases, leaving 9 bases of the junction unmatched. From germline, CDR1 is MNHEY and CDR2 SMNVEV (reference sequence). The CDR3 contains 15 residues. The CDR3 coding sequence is TGTGCCAGCAGCTTAGAGGGGGCGCGGAATCAGCCCCAGCATTTT. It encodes CASSLEGARNQPQHF.

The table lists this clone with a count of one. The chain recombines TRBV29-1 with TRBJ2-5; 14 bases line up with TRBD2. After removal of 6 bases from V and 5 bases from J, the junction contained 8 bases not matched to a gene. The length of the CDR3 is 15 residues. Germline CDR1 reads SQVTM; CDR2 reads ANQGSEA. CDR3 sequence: CSVSGLAGAPETQYF. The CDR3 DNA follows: TGCAGCGTATCGGGACTAGCGGGAGCCCCCGAGACCCAGTACTTC.

This chain's CDR3 is CAISGMRKTKNTEAFF. The CDR3 nucleotides read TGTGCCATCAGTGGGATGCGCAAAACTAAGAACACTGAAGCTTTCTTT. This chain uses TRBV10-3 with TRBJ1-1; D not resolved. The length of the CDR3 is 16 residues. V gave up 4 bases and J gave up 1 base, with 16 bases separating them. From germline, CDR1 is ENHRY and CDR2 SYGVKD.

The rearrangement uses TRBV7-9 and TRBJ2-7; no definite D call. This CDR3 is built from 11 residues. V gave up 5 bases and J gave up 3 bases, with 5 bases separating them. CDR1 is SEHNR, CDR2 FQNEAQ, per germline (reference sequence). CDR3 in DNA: TGTGCCAGCAGCACCCTCTACGAGCAGTACTTC. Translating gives CASSTLYEQYF.